A selection of T cell receptor beta chains follows, all from one sample in a study of ipilimumab plus nivolumab after autologous stem cell transplantation. Clones were sequenced by immunoSEQ multiplex PCR, and TCRdb holds only the in-frame ones, with some missing. Here the sample spans tens of thousands of clones, nearly 95% being singletons. The sequenced sample was PBMCs, obtained in a trial of ipilimumab plus nivolumab as post-transplant consolidation. These receptors were obtained from a male donor with multiple myeloma. CDR3s include the opening cysteine and the closing phenylalanine or tryptophan. A D gene is named only where the DNA matches it firmly. Part of the rows lack a size; the others show once, few, many or a class for expanded clones.

>TRBJ1-5|-|TRBV30|TRBD1
TGTGCCTGGAGTCCGCGGACAGGGGCGGGTCAGCCCCAGCATTTT
CAWSPRTGAGQPQHF
>TRBJ2-1|-|TRBV27|TRBD2
TGTGCCAGCAGCCCAGGACTAGAGAACAATGAGCAGTTCTTC
CASSPGLENNEQFF
>TRBJ2-2|-|TRBV11-1|-
TGTGCCAGCAGCTTAGCCGGAGACCGCAGGGGCACCGGGGAGCTGTTTTTT
CASSLAGDRRGTGELFF
>TRBJ2-1|-|TRBV28|TRBD2
TGTGCCAGCAGTACCGGGACTAGCGGGAGAGGGGGCTACAATGAGCAGTTCTTC
CASSTGTSGRGGYNEQFF
>TRBJ2-3|-|TRBV7-2|-
TGTGCCAGCAGTACGGGAGATACGCAGTATTTT
CASSTGDTQYF
>TRBJ2-7|-|TRBV6-6|-
TGTGCCACCGGACAGAGCTCCTACGAGCAGTACTTC
CATGQSSYEQYF
>TRBJ2-1|-|TRBV7-9|TRBD2
TGTGCCAGCAGCCTTAGCGGGAGAGAGCAGTTCTTC
CASSLSGREQFF
>TRBJ2-3|-|TRBV4-3|-
TGCGCCAGCAGCCAAGTGGATACGCAGTATTTT
CASSQVDTQYF
>TRBJ2-1|-|TRBV5-1|TRBD1
TGCGCCAGCAGCTTACCGGGACAGGGGGCTGATGAGCAGTTCTTC
CASSLPGQGADEQFF
>TRBJ1-2|-|TRBV29-1|-
TGCAGCGTTGGGGGTGACAGGCTGCACTATGGCTACACCTTC
CSVGGDRLHYGYTF
>TRBJ1-1|-|TRBV11-2|TRBD1
TGTGCCAGCAGCTCAGACAGGGTAGGGAGGACTGAAGCTTTCTTT
CASSSDRVGRTEAFF
>TRBJ1-1|-|TRBV6-1|-
TGTGCCAGCCGACCCAGGGGATCCACTGAAGCTTTCTTT
CASRPRGSTEAFF
>TRBJ1-5|-|TRBV27|TRBD1
TGTGCCAGCAGCCCCCGAAACAGGGGATATAGCAATCAGCCCCAGCATTTT
CASSPRNRGYSNQPQHF
>TRBJ2-5|-|TRBV7-7|TRBD1
TGTGCTAGCAGCCGGACAGGGTACCAAGAGACCCAGTACTTC
CASSRTGYQETQYF
>TRBJ1-1|-|TRBV7-9|-
TGTGCCAGCAGCTTAGTTCCCGGCATGAACACTGAAGCTTTCTTT
CASSLVPGMNTEAFF
>TRBJ2-7|once|TRBV27|TRBD1
TGTGCCAGCAGGCGAACCGGGACAGGGTGGTACGAGCAGTACTTC
CASRRTGTGWYEQYF
>TRBJ1-1|-|TRBV6-1|-
TGTGCCAGCAGGCTACCGCGGGGGAACACTGAAGCTTTCTTT
CASRLPRGNTEAFF
>TRBJ2-1|-|TRBV28|TRBD2
TGTGCCAGCAGTTATTGGGCTAGCGGGCCTTACAATGAGCAGTTCTTC
CASSYWASGPYNEQFF
>TRBJ2-2|-|TRBV6-6|TRBD2
TGTGCCAGCAGTTACTCGTGGCGGGAGGGCACCGGGGAGCTGTTTTTT
CASSYSWREGTGELFF
>TRBJ1-2|-|TRBV9|TRBD1
TGTGCCAGCAGCCAGGACAGGGGGCCTGGCTACACCTTC
CASSQDRGPGYTF
>TRBJ2-7|-|TRBV4-3|-
TGCGCCAGCAGCTGTAGGGCTCTTAGGATCCACGAGCAGTACTTC
CASSCRALRIHEQYF
>TRBJ1-1|-|TRBV5-8|-
TGTGCCAGCAGCTTGGCGGCGAACACTGAAGCTTTCTTT
CASSLAANTEAFF
>TRBJ2-5|once|TRBV28|-
TGTGCCAGCAGTCTGCCGGGAGTGCTGAAAGAGACCCAGTACTTC
CASSLPGVLKETQYF
>TRBJ2-7|-|TRBV4-2|-
TGTGCCAGCAGCCAAGGGCCCCAACGTACCCTGAACTCCTACGAGCAGTACTTC
CASSQGPQRTLNSYEQYF
>TRBJ1-1|-|TRBV25-1|TRBD1
TGTGCCAGCAGTGAGCCTATCAGGGGGCGGACTGAAGCTTTCTTT
CASSEPIRGRTEAFF
>TRBJ1-4|-|TRBV10-2|TRBD1
TGCGCCAGCAGTGAAACGACAGGGGGCGGTTGGGAAAAACTGTTTTTT
CASSETTGGGWEKLFF
>TRBJ2-7|-|TRBV11-2|TRBD2
TGTGCCAGCAGCTTAGGGACTAGCGGTGGGGAGCAGTACTTC
CASSLGTSGGEQYF
>TRBJ1-1|-|TRBV7-3|-
TGTGCCAGCAGCTTAGAGTTCGTAGGGGGGAAGAACACTGAAGCTTTCTTT
CASSLEFVGGKNTEAFF
>TRBJ1-2|-|TRBV7-2|TRBD1
TGTGCCAGCAGCTCCCCGGGACAGGGGAACTATGGCTACACCTTC
CASSSPGQGNYGYTF
>TRBJ2-7|-|TRBV5-1|-
TGCGCCAGCAGCTTGGAGGGCAGGGGAGCCTACGAGCAGTACTTC
CASSLEGRGAYEQYF
>TRBJ2-1|-|TRBV18|TRBD2
TGTGCCAGTTCCACTAGCGGGGGGTACAATGAGCAGTTCTTC
CASSTSGGYNEQFF
>TRBJ2-7|-|TRBV19|TRBD2
TGTGCCAGTAGTATACTAGCGGGAGGGATGAACGAGCAGTACTTC
CASSILAGGMNEQYF
>TRBJ1-5|-|TRBV30|-
TGTGCCTGGAGTGTACCGCGGCTCTCCTCGGTGCTTCAGCCCCAGCATTTT
CAWSVPRLSSVLQPQHF
>TRBJ2-2|once|TRBV19|-
TGTGCCAGTAGTATAACAGCTAGTAACACCGGGGAGCTGTTTTTT
CASSITASNTGELFF
>TRBJ2-7|-|TRBV27|-
TGTGCCAGCAGTAAAAGGGACACACTCGCCTACGAGCAGTACTTC
CASSKRDTLAYEQYF
>TRBJ2-6|-|TRBV6-1|-
TGTGCCAGCAGTGAAGCGCGGGGACAACTCTCTGGGGCCAACGTCCTGACTTTC
CASSEARGQLSGANVLTF
>TRBJ2-2|-|TRBV11-2|TRBD1
TGTGCCAGCAGTTCGGACAGGGTAGGCACCGGGGAGCTGTTTTTT
CASSSDRVGTGELFF
>TRBJ1-5|-|TRBV6-5|TRBD1
TGTGCCAGCAGTCCGACAGGGAGACAGCCCCAGCATTTT
CASSPTGRQPQHF
>TRBJ2-1|-|TRBV7-2|TRBD2
TGTGCCAAACAGGGACTAGCAATAAATGAGCAGTTCTTC
CAKQGLAINEQFF
>TRBJ1-5|once|TRBV30|-
TGTGCTTGGAACGGCAGGGGCGATCAGCCCCAGCATTTT
CAWNGRGDQPQHF
>TRBJ2-7|-|TRBV7-3|TRBD2
TGTGCCAGCAGTTTAGCGGGGGGCCAGGGCGAGCAGTACTTC
CASSLAGGQGEQYF
>TRBJ1-5|-|TRBV6-6|-
TGTGCCAGCAGTTATGGCAGGGGTCAGCCCCAGCATTTT
CASSYGRGQPQHF
>TRBJ1-2|-|TRBV5-5|TRBD1
TGTGCCAGCAGCCCGGACAGGGGCTGGAGCTATGGCTACACCTTC
CASSPDRGWSYGYTF
>TRBJ1-5|-|TRBV7-6|-
TGTGCCAGCAGCTTAGCGGATGGACAGCCCCAGCATTTT
CASSLADGQPQHF
>TRBJ2-3|few|TRBV7-9|-
TGTGCCAGCAGCTATTTTCGGGGGCCCACAGATACGCAGTATTTT
CASSYFRGPTDTQYF
>TRBJ2-7|-|TRBV27|-
TGTGCCAGCAGATCTACAGGAGACTCCTACGAGCAGTACTTC
CASRSTGDSYEQYF
>TRBJ2-1|few|TRBV7-3|TRBD2
TGTGCCAGCAGCCGTACTAGCGGGGGGGCTCCGTTCTTC
CASSRTSGGAPFF
>TRBJ2-7|-|TRBV7-3|-
TGTGCCAGCAGCCTCGGGGGCGGGAGTCCCTACGAGCAGTACTTC
CASSLGGGSPYEQYF
>TRBJ2-7|-|TRBV28|TRBD1
TGTGCCAGCAGTTTTAAAGGGACAGGGACCTACGAGCAGTACTTC
CASSFKGTGTYEQYF
>TRBJ2-2|-|TRBV4-1|-
TGCGCCAGCAGCCCCGGGGGTTTAGGGGGGACCGGGGAGCTGTTTTTT
CASSPGGLGGTGELFF
>TRBJ2-7|-|TRBV6-1|-
TGTGCCAGCAGTGCCCCGGGTCGTTACGAGCAGTACTTC
CASSAPGRYEQYF
>TRBJ2-2|-|TRBV7-2|-
TGTGCCAGCAGCCCCCTCCCCCAGGGCCGACGGAACACCGGGGAGCTGTTTTTT
CASSPLPQGRRNTGELFF
>TRBJ2-7|-|TRBV7-2|-
TGTGCCAGCAGCTTTGGGGTCCGGGACGGGTCCTACGAGCAGTACTTC
CASSFGVRDGSYEQYF
>TRBJ2-5|few|TRBV6-5|TRBD1
TGTGCCAGCAGTTACTCTCGCCACAGGGGCCAGTACTTC
CASSYSRHRGQYF
>TRBJ2-2|-|TRBV9|-
TGTGCCAGCTCCGAGGGGGGCCTCACCGGGGAGCTGTTTTTT
CASSEGGLTGELFF
>TRBJ2-3|-|TRBV7-8|TRBD2
TGTGCCAGCAGCTTGGGAGGGAGCCAAGATACGCAGTATTTT
CASSLGGSQDTQYF